These 15 T cell receptor beta chains share one sample of origin, sequenced in a study of blood T cells in healthy people across ages. Next came a second PCR, run for about 7 to 12 cycles, which used a sample-barcoded 5' primer along with a J-beta primer mix. TCRdb analysed the 5' RACE reads with MiXCR anew, one entry per CDR3 protein. The data contain around 400,000 distinct CDR3 sequences, about 52% of them singletons. Material for sequencing was blood. These receptors all come from a man aged 55 to 70 in good health.

The V gene is TRBV6-1, the J gene TRBJ1-1; maybe TRBD1 (6 bases). Germline V gene lookup returns CDR1 MNHNS and CDR2 SASEGT. V lost 7 bases and J 5 bases, leaving 17 bases between the germline ends. The CDR3 contains 14 residues. The CDR3 loop reads CASNTGFGWTEAFF. Written as DNA, the CDR3 is TGTGCCAGCAATACAGGGTTTGGGTGGACTGAAGCTTTCTTT.

This clonotype was seen a single time. The chain combines TRBV5-6 with TRBJ2-6, with D hard to call. This CDR3 spans 18 amino acids. Trimming removed 6 bases from V and 2 bases from J, with 21 bases in between. Germline CDR1 reads SGHDT; CDR2 reads YYEEEE. This CDR3 reads CASTSLFPTQTGANVLTF. The DNA of the CDR3 is TGTGCCAGCACCTCTTTATTCCCCACCCAGACTGGGGCCAACGTCCTGACTTTC.

V usage is TRBV7-2 and J usage is TRBJ2-7; 11 positions match TRBD2. This CDR3 region has 14 residues. V was clipped by 5 bases and J by 5 bases; unmatched bases: 5. Germline CDR1 and CDR2: SGHTA and FQGNSA. The CDR3 nucleotides are TGTGCCAGCAGCAGACTAGCGGGGTCCGACGAGCAGTACTTC. Translation: CASSRLAGSDEQYF. The entire variable domain, with the rest obtained from reference TRBV7-2 and TRBJ2-7, is as follows: GAGVSQSPSNKVTEKGKDVELRCDPISGHTALYWYRQSLGQGLEFLIYFQGNSAPDKSGLPSDRFSAERTGGSVSTLTIQRTQQEDSAVYLCASSRLAGSDEQYFGPGTRLTVT.

This chain uses TRBV30 with TRBJ1-2, with D possibly matching TRBD1 (6 bases). The germline gives CDR1 GTSNPN, CDR2 SVGIG (reference sequence). CDR3 size: 13 residues. Trimming took 1 base from V and 13 from J, leaving 19 bases between them. The CDR3 sequence: CAWSDHRAGWPTF. In nucleotides, the CDR3 is TGTGCCTGGAGTGACCACAGGGCAGGGTGGCCCACCTTC.

In the case of this clonotype: A read error may produce the germline difference seen at one junction end. The V and J genes are TRBV28 and TRBJ2-6, with 7 bases lining up with TRBD1. Germline CDR1 reads MDHEN; CDR2 reads SYDVKM. The CDR3 spans 18 residues. CDR3 amino acids: CASSLSVGGTSGASVLTF. In DNA form, the CDR3 reads TGTGCCAGCAGTTTATCGGTAGGGGGCACGTCTGGGGCCAGCGTCCTGACTTTC.

A few counts support this clonotype. The chain carries TRBV6-6 and TRBJ2-5; D not resolved. V lost 4 bases, J lost 1 base, and 13 bases lay in between. The CDR3 extends over 15 amino acids. Germline CDR1 MNHNY, CDR2 SVGAGI (reference sequence). The CDR3 protein is CASSSGSRRQETQYF. In DNA form, the CDR3 reads TGTGCCAGCAGTTCTGGTAGCAGACGCCAAGAGACCCAGTACTTC.

The rearrangement joins TRBV7-9 to TRBJ2-5; perhaps TRBD2 as D (5 bases). The CDR3 totals 14 residues. V was pared by 5 bases and J by 6 bases, with 16 bases between. The germline gives CDR1 SEHNR, CDR2 FQNEAQ (reference sequence). As DNA, the CDR3 is TGTGCCAGCAGCCCTGGACTCTCGAGGCAGACCCAGTACTTC. Encoded protein: CASSPGLSRQTQYF.

V gene TRBV19 combines with J gene TRBJ2-4; 8 bases agree with TRBD1. The J call could be wrong; TRBJ2-7 is a better fit for the DNA end. This CDR3 contains 14 residues. Germline CDR1 reads LNHDA; CDR2 reads SQIVND (reference sequence). The CDR3 DNA reads as TGTGCCAGTAGCCCTGGACAGGGTGAGTACGAGCAGTACTTC. Encoded protein: CASSPGQGEYEQYF.

This clonotype was found a few times. This sequence joins TRBV20-1 and TRBJ2-1, with D perhaps being TRBD1 or TRBD2 (5 bases each). Per germline, CDR1 DFQATT and CDR2 SNEGSKA (reference sequence). The CDR3 consists of 12 residues. Trimming shortened V by 3 bases and J by 8 bases, and 11 bases separated the two germline ends. Written as DNA, the CDR3 is TGCAGTGCTAGGGCAGGGAGTGATGAGCAGTTCTTC. Its protein is CSARAGSDEQFF.

CDR3 DNA: TGTGCCAGCAGCCCCGGAGGGGGGACCATGAACACTGAAGCTTTCTTT. The encoded protein is CASSPGGGTMNTEAFF. This rearrangement joins TRBV9 to TRBJ1-1; the D gene is possibly TRBD1 (6 bases). With 4 bases removed from V and 0 bases from J, the gap between germline ends came to 16 bases. This CDR3 comprises 16 residues. Germline assignment: CDR1 SGDLS and CDR2 YYNGEE.

The chain joins TRBV29-1 to TRBJ2-7, with D perhaps TRBD1 or TRBD2 (5 bases each). The CDR3 covers 14 residues. Looked up from germline, CDR1 is SQVTM and CDR2 is ANQGSEA. Trimming left V 4 bases short and J 3 bases short, with 16 bases between. CDR3 nucleotides: TGCAGCGTTGCCCGTGAGGGGCTAGGCTACGAGCAGTACTTC. Translation: CSVAREGLGYEQYF.

The chain couples TRBV5-1 to TRBJ2-7; TRBD2 agrees at 11 bases. Germline V gene data show CDR1 as SGHRS and CDR2 as YFSETQ. J gave up 7 bases and V 4 bases, and 7 bases lay outside the gene matches. This CDR3 contains 14 residues. As DNA, the CDR3 is TGCGCCAGCAGCCCGGGACTAGCGGCTAATGAGCAGTACTTC. Translated, it gives CASSPGLAANEQYF.

The chain uses TRBV12-3 or TRBV12-4 and TRBJ2-7; D not resolved. This CDR3 contains 14 residues. Trimming left V 5 bases short and J 0 bases short, with 11 bases between. The CDR3 coding sequence is TGTGCCAGCAGTGTAGACGGCCTCTCCTACGAGCAGTACTTC. Its protein is CASSVDGLSYEQYF.

The rearrangement links TRBV5-1 to TRBJ2-5; D remains unclear. V dropped 0 bases and J dropped 5 bases, with 14 bases sitting between them. From germline, CDR1 is SGHRS and CDR2 YFSETQ. CDR3 length: 15 residues. CDR3 residues: CASSLDGRPSETQYF. The CDR3 DNA reads as TGCGCCAGCAGCTTGGACGGCAGACCTTCGGAGACCCAGTACTTC. Variable domain in full (rest from reference TRBV5-1 and TRBJ2-5): KAGVTQTPRYLIKTRGQQVTLSCSPISGHRSVSWYQQTPGQGLQFLFEYFSETQRNKGNFPGRFSGRQFSNSRSEMNVSTLELGDSALYLCASSLDGRPSETQYFGPGTRLLVL.

This chain joins TRBV29-1 and TRBJ1-2; no reliable D call. Germline V gene lookup returns CDR1 SQVTM and CDR2 ANQGSEA. V gave up 0 bases and J gave up 0 bases, with 5 bases separating them. CDR3 length: 13 residues. The CDR3 protein is CSVEEIPNYGYTF. CDR3 in DNA: TGCAGCGTTGAAGAGATACCTAACTATGGCTACACCTTC. Variable domain in full (rest from reference TRBV29-1 and TRBJ1-2): SAVISQKPSRDICQRGTSLTIQCQVDSQVTMMFWYRQQPGQSLTLIATANQGSEATYESGFVIDKFPISRPNLTFSTLTVSNMSPEDSSIYLCSVEEIPNYGYTFGSGTRLTVV.